A single sample is the source of the 28 T cell receptor beta chains below, sequenced in a study of T cells after yellow fever vaccination. One entry per CDR3 protein, called by TCRdb with MiXCR from the 5' RACE reads. This table holds some 160,000 distinct CDR3 sequences, about 7% found once. The sequencing here drew on CD4+ T cells sorted from PBMCs, taken 4 to 6 days after the first yellow fever vaccination. All receptors derive from a young man who received the YFV17D yellow fever vaccine.

CDR3 amino acids: CASSRRTGDLTQYF. The CDR3, as DNA: TGCGCCAGCAGCCGCCGGACAGGGGATTTGACCCAGTACTTC. The rearrangement links TRBV5-1 to TRBJ2-5; 9 positions agree with TRBD1. Germline CDR1 is SGHRS and CDR2 is YFSETQ. The junction had 8 bases not matched to a gene; V was cut back by 4 bases and J by 7 bases. The CDR3 loop spans 14 amino acids.

Many counts were recorded for this clonotype. Germline is not matched at one junction end, which may reflect a read error. This chain uses TRBV20-1 with TRBJ2-2, with 14 bases identical to TRBD2. The CDR3 is made up of 16 amino acids. Germline CDR1 is DFQATT and CDR2 is SNEGSKA (reference sequence). Written as DNA, the CDR3 is TGCAGTGCGAGAGAGGGGACTAGCGGGGGCCCCGGGGAGCTGTTTTTT. Translating gives CSAREGTSGGPGELFF.

This chain connects TRBV3-1 to TRBJ1-6; D unresolved. CDR1 is LGHDT and CDR2 is YNNKEL in the germline V gene (reference sequence). V gave up 2 bases and J gave up 11 bases, with 7 bases separating them. The CDR3 covers 12 residues. The CDR3 coding sequence is TGTGCCAGCAGCCAAATCTACACACCCCTCCACTTT. Residues: CASSQIYTPLHF.

This clonotype came up a few times. The V gene is TRBV6-5, the J gene TRBJ1-2, with D unclear. The CDR3 is 16 residues long. Germline CDR1 reads MNHEY; CDR2 reads SVGAGI. Trimming cost V 2 bases and J 4 bases, with 17 bases left between them. This chain's CDR3 is CASSYDRMGVGYGYTF. CDR3 bases: TGTGCCAGCAGTTACGATAGGATGGGAGTAGGCTATGGCTACACCTTC.

V and J are TRBV18 and TRBJ2-7; 8 bases line up with TRBD2. The CDR3 runs 13 residues. Germline V gene sequence: CDR1 KGHSH, CDR2 LQKENI. Unmatched junction bases numbered 3, after V lost 5 bases and J lost 3 bases. The CDR3 DNA follows: TGTGCCAGCTCAGGGGGACTAGACTACGAGCAGTACTTC. It yields the protein CASSGGLDYEQYF.

Many counts were recorded for this clonotype. The chain combines TRBV5-5 with TRBJ2-5; no definite D call. In germline, CDR1 is SGHKS, CDR2 YYEKEE (reference sequence). V dropped 4 bases and J dropped 4 bases, with 8 bases sitting between them. The CDR3 has 12 residues. The CDR3 bases are TGTGCCAGCAGCAACCTAGGAGAGACCCAGTACTTC. Amino acid sequence: CASSNLGETQYF.

CDR3 sequence: CASINRGLNTEAFF. The CDR3 DNA is TGTGCCAGCATCAACAGGGGTTTAAACACTGAAGCTTTCTTT. The gene calls are TRBV6-1 and TRBJ1-1, with 7 bases lining up with TRBD1. Germline V gene data show CDR1 as MNHNS and CDR2 as SASEGT. Trimming at V came to 7 bases and at J to 2 bases, leaving 7 bases not matched to a gene. The CDR3 runs 14 residues.

This clonotype was detected a few times. The rearrangement joins TRBV20-1 to TRBJ2-7; 10 bases map to TRBD1. V shed 0 bases, J shed 4 bases, and the junction held 9 bases outside the gene matches. The germline gives CDR1 DFQATT, CDR2 SNEGSKA (reference sequence). The CDR3 covers 16 residues. This chain's CDR3 is CSARDPKTGGGYEQYF. The CDR3 DNA reads as TGCAGTGCTAGAGATCCCAAGACAGGGGGCGGATACGAGCAGTACTTC.

This clonotype was seen repeatedly, ten times or more. This chain uses TRBV7-3 with TRBJ1-1; the D gene is possibly TRBD1 (5 bases). V lost 3 bases, J lost 6 bases, and 11 bases lay in between. CDR1 SGHTA and CDR2 FQGTGA come from the germline V gene. This CDR3 contains 13 residues. CDR3 protein: CASSLGSGAEAFF. CDR3 DNA: TGTGCCAGCAGCTTGGGTTCGGGGGCTGAAGCTTTCTTT.

Here the CDR3 reads CSVGQGNEKLFF. In nucleotides, the CDR3 is TGCAGCGTTGGACAGGGAAATGAAAAACTGTTTTTT. This chain connects TRBV29-1 to TRBJ1-4, with 7 bases that match TRBD1. The V segment lost 4 bases and the J segment 5 bases; nucleotides outside the gene matches: 1. Germline values: CDR1 SQVTM, CDR2 ANQGSEA. The CDR3 is made up of 12 amino acids. Full variable domain (missing parts from reference TRBV29-1 and TRBJ1-4): SAVISQKPSRDICQRGTSLTIQCQVDSQVTMMFWYRQQPGQSLTLIATANQGSEATYESGFVIDKFPISRPNLTFSTLTVSNMSPEDSSIYLCSVGQGNEKLFFGSGTQLSVL.

This clonotype was observed a handful of times. The chain is built from TRBV19 and TRBJ1-5, with TRBD1 identical over 11 bases. Germline V gene sequence: CDR1 LNHDA, CDR2 SQIVND (reference sequence). The CDR3 loop spans 15 amino acids. V lost 9 bases and J lost 6; bases outside the gene matches: 10. CDR3 residues: CASSDRGRSGQPQHF. The CDR3 DNA reads as TGTGCCAGCTCGGACAGGGGGCGCAGCGGTCAGCCCCAGCATTTT.

Ten or more counts support this clonotype. Written as DNA, the CDR3 is TGTGCCAGCAGCTTAGGACTAGCGGGGTTCGAGCAGTACGTC. Encoded protein: CASSLGLAGFEQYV. The chain links TRBV12-3 or TRBV12-4 to TRBJ2-7, with 12 bases that match TRBD2. CDR3 length: 14 amino acids.

This clonotype was picked up many times. The V gene is TRBV20-1, the J gene TRBJ1-5; the D is unclear. Trimming left V 1 base short and J 2 bases short, with 9 bases between. The germline V gene has CDR1 DFQATT and CDR2 SNEGSKA (reference sequence). The CDR3 runs to 14 residues. For the CDR3, the DNA is TGCAGTGCTAGAGGTTCTAACCGCAATCAGCCCCAGCATTTT. As protein: CSARGSNRNQPQHF.

A few counts support this clonotype. The chain uses TRBV7-9 and TRBJ2-1; 11 bases are shared with TRBD2. This CDR3 is 14 amino acids long. Trimming at V came to 2 bases and at J to 7 bases, leaving 1 base not matched to a gene. Germline loops: CDR1 SEHNR, CDR2 FQNEAQ (reference sequence). CDR3 DNA: TGTGCCAGCAGCTTATTAGCGGGGGGGAATGAGCAGTTCTTC. Its translation: CASSLLAGGNEQFF. Together with reference TRBV7-9 and TRBJ2-1, the CDR3 gives the full variable domain: DTGVSQNPRHKITKRGQNVTFRCDPISEHNRLYWYRQTLGQGPEFLTYFQNEAQLEKSRLLSDRFSAERPKGSFSTLEIQRTEQGDSAMYLCASSLLAGGNEQFFGPGTRLTVL.

This chain links TRBV6-1 with TRBJ1-1; TRBD1 aligns across 8 bases. V lost 3 bases to trimming and J lost 9 bases; unmatched junction nucleotides: 9. The CDR3 loop spans 14 amino acids. Looked up from germline, CDR1 is MNHNS and CDR2 is SASEGT. This CDR3 is CASSDRQGTGKAFF. The CDR3 bases are TGTGCCAGCAGTGACAGACAGGGGACGGGAAAAGCTTTCTTT.

This clonotype came up many times. The rearrangement uses TRBV7-9 and TRBJ2-1; 10 nucleotides line up with TRBD2. Per the germline V gene, CDR1 is SEHNR and CDR2 is FQNEAQ (reference sequence). This CDR3 contains 16 residues. J gave up 4 bases and V 0 bases, and 3 bases lay outside the gene matches. The CDR3 is CASSLALAGAYNEQFF. The CDR3 nucleotides are TGTGCCAGCAGCTTAGCCCTAGCGGGGGCGTACAATGAGCAGTTCTTC.

In this sample, this clonotype turned up a few times. The chain recombines TRBV12-5 with TRBJ2-3; 8 nucleotides line up with TRBD1. The germline CDR1 and CDR2 sequences are LGHNT and FRNRAP. Trimming cost V 2 bases and J 0 bases; bases outside gene matches: 10. The CDR3 is 18 amino acids. Here the CDR3 DNA reads TGTGCTAGTGGTTTGTTCCTAGGACAGGGAACCAGCACAGATACGCAGTATTTT. Its protein product is CASGLFLGQGTSTDTQYF.

This clonotype was seen only a few times. The rearrangement uses TRBV19 and TRBJ2-5; tentative D call: TRBD1 (5 bases). Trimming took 3 bases from V and 1 from J, leaving 9 bases between them. Germline V CDR1 and CDR2: LNHDA, SQIVND (reference sequence). This CDR3 comprises 14 residues. The CDR3 region has the DNA TGTGCCAGTAGTATTAAAGGGGTCCAAGAGACCCAGTACTTC. Translating it yields CASSIKGVQETQYF.

This clonotype was observed many times. This chain joins TRBV5-1 and TRBJ1-1; D gene uncertain. This CDR3 has 14 residues. CDR1 and CDR2 from the germline V gene are SGHRS and YFSETQ. The V and J ends lost 0 bases and 12 bases respectively, with 18 bases between them. The CDR3 bases are TGCGCCAGCAGCTTGGCCTTAGGACGGTCTATTCCTTTCTTT. This gives the protein CASSLALGRSIPFF.

The sample holds many counts of this clonotype. This chain's CDR3 is CASSQTSTDTQYF. CDR3 in DNA: TGCGCCAGCAGCCAAACTAGCACAGATACGCAGTATTTT. The chain is built from TRBV4-1 and TRBJ2-3; no firm D call. Germline CDR1 is MGHRA and CDR2 is YSYEKL. The CDR3 sequence is 13 residues long. The ends were cut back, 2 bases at V and 0 bases at J, with 3 bases in the middle.

This clonotype occurred many times. The chain is built from TRBV12-3 or TRBV12-4 and TRBJ1-2; D is undetermined. Trimming left V 5 bases short and J 1 base short, with 11 bases between. The CDR3 spans 14 residues. CDR3 nucleotides: TGTGCCAGCAGTGCGCAGGTAGTTAACTATGGCTACACCTTC. Translating gives CASSAQVVNYGYTF.

The rearrangement uses TRBV6-1 and TRBJ2-1; the match to TRBD1 covers 10 bases. Unmatched junction bases numbered 3, after V lost 6 bases and J lost 7 bases. There are 13 residues in the CDR3. Germline V gives CDR1 MNHNS, CDR2 SASEGT. In DNA, the CDR3 is TGTGCCAGCAGGCGGACAGGGGGGAATGAGCAGTTCTTC. Its translation: CASRRTGGNEQFF.

The sample holds many counts of this clonotype. This chain joins TRBV7-2 and TRBJ2-7; 9 positions match TRBD2. Germline V gene lookup returns CDR1 SGHTA and CDR2 FQGNSA. Germline trimming cut 4 bases from V and 2 bases from J; bases unmatched to any gene: 0. The CDR3 is 13 residues long. CDR3 protein: CASSWTSAYEQYV. CDR3 nucleotides: TGTGCCAGCAGCTGGACTAGCGCCTACGAGCAGTACGTC.

Only a few counts were recorded for this clonotype. The chain is built from TRBV7-9 and TRBJ2-7, with a weak D call TRBD1 (5 bases). The CDR3 covers 13 residues. The V and J ends lost 8 bases and 5 bases respectively, with 16 bases between them. CDR1 is SEHNR and CDR2 is FQNEAQ in the germline V gene (reference sequence). The CDR3 region has the DNA TGTGCCAGCGGCCCTGGGCTCAGGGACGAGCAGTACGTC. Its protein is CASGPGLRDEQYV.

The DNA for the CDR3 is TGTGCCAGCAGCCTCTCCGGGAGGGGGACCCAGTACTTC. Translated, it gives CASSLSGRGTQYF. J is TRBJ2-5 and V is TRBV7-3; 8 bases agree with TRBD2. This CDR3 spans 13 amino acids. V dropped 5 bases and J dropped 7; count of bases not matched to a gene: 6. CDR1 and CDR2 from the germline V gene are SGHTA and FQGTGA.

The sample holds a few counts of this clonotype. This sequence joins TRBV5-6 and TRBJ2-1; D gene ambiguous. V lost 4 bases, J lost 3 bases, and 14 bases lay in between. Germline V gene data show CDR1 as SGHDT and CDR2 as YYEEEE. The CDR3 totals 15 residues. The chain's CDR3 is CASSPGLPVYNEQFF. The CDR3 DNA follows: TGTGCCAGCAGCCCTGGCTTGCCGGTCTACAATGAGCAGTTCTTC.

This clonotype showed up just a few times. V is TRBV6-5 and J is TRBJ1-1; D is uncertain. Trimming took 6 bases from V and 7 from J, leaving 12 bases between them. Germline CDR1 is MNHEY and CDR2 is SVGAGI. The CDR3 spans 12 residues. CDR3 in amino acids: CASRVPGGEAFF. CDR3 DNA: TGTGCCAGCAGAGTGCCGGGCGGTGAAGCTTTCTTT.

This clonotype was counted between two and nine times. Its ends do not fully match the called genes, so a read error is possible. The chain combines TRBV4-1 with TRBJ1-1; 8 bases agree with TRBD1. The CDR3 is 11 residues long. The germline gives CDR1 MGHRA, CDR2 YSYEKL. In DNA form, the CDR3 reads TGCGCCAGCAGCGAAGACAGGGGAGCTTTCTTT. It specifies CASSEDRGAFF.